A single sample is the source of the 13 T cell receptor beta chains below, sequenced in a study of T cell repertoires in ileal Crohn's disease. The method was immunoSEQ multiplex PCR; TCRdb's version includes in-frame clones alone and lacks a portion of them. The top ten hold approximately 0.28% of the sample, which has a few thousand clones, around 95% seen once. Sequencing was performed on ileal tissue. Receptors were obtained from an adult with Crohn's disease.

This chain uses TRBV9 with TRBJ1-1; D call uncertain. The V end lost 6 bases, the J end lost 1 base, and 7 bases lay between the germline ends. The CDR3 has 12 amino acids. Germline CDR1 reads SGDLS; CDR2 reads YYNGEE. The DNA for the CDR3 is TGTGCCAGCAACCGAGAGAACACTGAAGCTTTCTTT. Its translation: CASNRENTEAFF.

The V and J genes are TRBV6-4 and TRBJ1-2, with a tentative D call TRBD1 (6 bases). The germline CDR1 and CDR2 sequences are MRHNA and SNTAGT. V lost 7 bases and J lost 4, with 19 bases in between. The CDR3 is 15 residues long. Here the CDR3 DNA reads TGTGCCAGCAAGGGGGAACCGGACAGTACCTATGGCTACACCTTC. This sequence encodes CASKGEPDSTYGYTF.

The chain employs TRBV18 and TRBJ1-2, with a tentative D call TRBD1 (6 bases). Germline V CDR1 and CDR2: KGHSH, LQKENI. Trimming removed 3 bases at V and 13 bases at J, with 12 bases between. The CDR3 has 11 residues. CDR3 sequence: CASSPQGSITF. CDR3 bases: TGTGCCAGCTCACCCCAGGGGTCGATCACCTTC.

The rearrangement uses TRBV5-5 and TRBJ1-6, with no clear D. The CDR3 is made up of 15 amino acids. V was cut by 0 bases and J by 9 bases, with 13 bases left in between. Germline loops: CDR1 SGHKS, CDR2 YYEKEE (reference sequence). The CDR3 DNA follows: TGTGCCAGCAGCTTGGCTACGGGTATTGGTTCACCCCTCCACTTT. Translation gives CASSLATGIGSPLHF.

The chain uses TRBV7-2 and TRBJ2-1, with 8 bases identical to TRBD2. This CDR3 contains 15 residues. Trimming removed 2 bases from V and 8 bases from J; junction bases left unmatched: 8. CDR1 is SGHTA and CDR2 is FQGNSA in the germline V gene. The CDR3 loop is CASSLLGLVNHEQFF. CDR3 DNA: TGTGCCAGCAGCTTATTGGGACTAGTTAACCATGAGCAGTTCTTC.

The CDR3 sequence: CASSPLGANQPQHF. The CDR3 nucleotides read TGTGCCAGCTCACCACTCGGTGCCAATCAGCCCCAGCATTTT. This chain connects TRBV18 to TRBJ1-5; D is unclear. The CDR3 has 14 residues. Trimming left V 1 base short and J 3 bases short, with 7 bases between. Per the germline V gene, CDR1 is KGHSH and CDR2 is LQKENI.

CDR3 nucleotides: TGTGCCAGCAGCTCCCAGGTGGCGGGGGGCTCCTACAATGAGCAGTTCTTC. Its translation: CASSSQVAGGSYNEQFF. The chain carries TRBV7-2 and TRBJ2-1; 8 positions match TRBD2. The CDR3 runs 17 residues. The V segment lost 4 bases and the J segment 0 bases; nucleotides outside the gene matches: 8. Germline CDR1 SGHTA, CDR2 FQGNSA.

The rearrangement links TRBV15 to TRBJ2-7, with 7 bases identical to TRBD2. CDR1 and CDR2 from the germline V gene are LNHNV and YYDKDF (reference sequence). This CDR3 comprises 14 residues. V dropped 3 bases and J dropped 2; count of bases not matched to a gene: 4. DNA for the CDR3: TGTGCCACCAGCAGGGGTGGGGGGGCCTACGAGCAGTACTTC. It translates to CATSRGGGAYEQYF.

V and J are TRBV9 and TRBJ2-1; D is unclear. Germline CDR1 and CDR2: SGDLS and YYNGEE. The CDR3 runs to 12 residues. V lost 0 bases and J 12 bases, leaving 10 bases between the germline ends. This CDR3 is CASSVAEPRQFF. CDR3 nucleotide sequence: TGTGCCAGCAGCGTAGCCGAGCCGCGGCAGTTCTTC.

The V gene is TRBV7-2, the J gene TRBJ1-2, with D possibly being TRBD1 (6 bases). The CDR3 consists of 14 residues. CDR1 is SGHTA and CDR2 is FQGNSA in the germline V gene. Trimming left V 1 base short and J 8 bases short, with 14 bases between. This CDR3 is CASSLGRDMGGYTF. CDR3 DNA: TGTGCCAGCAGCTTAGGAAGGGACATGGGGGGCTACACCTTC. Filled out from reference TRBV7-2 and TRBJ1-2, the complete variable domain reads GAGVSQSPSNKVTEKGKDVELRCDPISGHTALYWYRQSLGQGLEFLIYFQGNSAPDKSGLPSDRFSAERTGGSVSTLTIQRTQQEDSAVYLCASSLGRDMGGYTFGSGTRLTVV.

The chain links TRBV7-3 to TRBJ2-1; TRBD2 aligns across 10 bases. The CDR3 is 16 amino acids. The trim removed 2 bases at V and 7 bases at J, leaving 8 bases unmatched. Germline V gives CDR1 SGHTA, CDR2 FQGTGA. As DNA, the CDR3 is TGTGCCAGCAGCTTACTAGCGGGGGCCAGTTTGAATGAGCAGTTCTTC. Translating it yields CASSLLAGASLNEQFF.

V and J are TRBV15 and TRBJ2-7, with TRBD1 as a possible D gene (5 bases). The CDR3 loop spans 18 amino acids. Trimming took 3 bases from V and 5 from J, leaving 26 bases between them. Germline CDR1 LNHNV, CDR2 YYDKDF (reference sequence). This chain's CDR3 is CATSSPLNLAGPRNEQYF. CDR3 nucleotides: TGTGCCACCAGCAGCCCTTTAAATTTGGCAGGGCCGAGAAACGAGCAGTACTTC.

The CDR3 loop reads CASSLAGLAGGTSYEQYF. CDR3 in DNA: TGCGCCAGCAGCTTGGCCGGCCTAGCGGGGGGAACCTCCTACGAGCAGTACTTC. The chain combines TRBV5-1 with TRBJ2-7, with 11 bases identical to TRBD2. Germline loops: CDR1 SGHRS, CDR2 YFSETQ. The CDR3 runs 18 residues. V shed 0 bases, J shed 0 bases, and the junction held 8 bases outside the gene matches.